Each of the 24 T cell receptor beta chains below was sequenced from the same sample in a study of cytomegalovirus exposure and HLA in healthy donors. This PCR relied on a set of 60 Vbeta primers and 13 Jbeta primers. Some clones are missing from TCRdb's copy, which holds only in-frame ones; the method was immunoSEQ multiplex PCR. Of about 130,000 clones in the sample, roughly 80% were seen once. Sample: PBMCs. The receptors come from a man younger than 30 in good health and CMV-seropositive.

The CDR3 DNA sequence: TGTGCCAGCAGCTTACGACAGGGGATTGAAAAACTGTTTTTT. Translated, it gives CASSLRQGIEKLFF. The chain recombines TRBV7-9 with TRBJ1-4, with 8 bases aligning to TRBD1. The CDR3 totals 14 residues. V was pared by 2 bases and J by 7 bases, with 3 bases of the junction left unmatched. Germline CDR1 SEHNR, CDR2 FQNEAQ (reference sequence).

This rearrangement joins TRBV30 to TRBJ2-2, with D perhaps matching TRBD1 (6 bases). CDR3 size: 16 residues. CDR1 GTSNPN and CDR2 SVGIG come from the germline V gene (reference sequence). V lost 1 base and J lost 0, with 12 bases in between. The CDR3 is CAWSGRGNANTGELFF. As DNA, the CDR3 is TGTGCCTGGAGTGGCAGGGGCAACGCGAACACCGGGGAGCTGTTTTTT.

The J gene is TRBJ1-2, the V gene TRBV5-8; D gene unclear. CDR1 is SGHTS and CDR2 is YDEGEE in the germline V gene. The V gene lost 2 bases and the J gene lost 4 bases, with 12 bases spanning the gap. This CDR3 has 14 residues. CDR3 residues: CASSFGGNLYGYTF. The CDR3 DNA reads TGTGCCAGCAGCTTCGGAGGTAACCTCTATGGCTACACCTTC.

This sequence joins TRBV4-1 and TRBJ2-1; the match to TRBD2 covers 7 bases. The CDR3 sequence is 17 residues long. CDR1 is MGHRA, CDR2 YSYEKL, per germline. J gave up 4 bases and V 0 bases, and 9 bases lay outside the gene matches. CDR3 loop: CASSQDFGLGKYNEQFF. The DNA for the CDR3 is TGCGCCAGCAGCCAAGATTTCGGACTAGGAAAATACAATGAGCAGTTCTTC.

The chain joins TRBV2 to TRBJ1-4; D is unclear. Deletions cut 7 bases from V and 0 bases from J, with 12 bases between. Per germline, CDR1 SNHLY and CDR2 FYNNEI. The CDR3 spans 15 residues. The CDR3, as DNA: TGTGCCAGCAAGCGATCGTTGGCAACTAATGAAAAACTGTTTTTT. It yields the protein CASKRSLATNEKLFF.

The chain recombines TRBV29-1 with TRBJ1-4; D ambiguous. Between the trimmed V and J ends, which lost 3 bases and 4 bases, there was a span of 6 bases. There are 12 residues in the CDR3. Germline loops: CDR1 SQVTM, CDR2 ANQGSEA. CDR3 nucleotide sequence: TGCAGCGTTGAGGCAGATAATGAAAAACTGTTTTTT. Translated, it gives CSVEADNEKLFF.

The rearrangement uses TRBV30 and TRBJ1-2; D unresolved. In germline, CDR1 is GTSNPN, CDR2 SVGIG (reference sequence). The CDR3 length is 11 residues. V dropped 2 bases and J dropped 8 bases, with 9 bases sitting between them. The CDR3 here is CAWSPLLGYTF. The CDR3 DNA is TGTGCCTGGAGTCCCCTCTTGGGCTACACCTTC.

The CDR3 reads CASSLNQGTSEQETQYF. The CDR3 DNA reads as TGTGCCAGCAGCCTCAACCAGGGGACTAGCGAACAAGAGACCCAGTACTTC. V is TRBV7-9 and J is TRBJ2-5; 10 bases are shared with TRBD2. This CDR3 is built from 17 residues. The germline CDR1 and CDR2 sequences are SEHNR and FQNEAQ (reference sequence). J was trimmed by 2 bases and V by 5 bases; bases with no gene match: 11.

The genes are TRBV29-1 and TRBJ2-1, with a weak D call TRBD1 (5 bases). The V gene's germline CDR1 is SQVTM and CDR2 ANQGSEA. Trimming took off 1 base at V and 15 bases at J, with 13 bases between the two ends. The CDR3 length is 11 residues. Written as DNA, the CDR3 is TGCAGCGTTGAAGTCGTCAGGGTTGGGTTCTTC. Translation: CSVEVVRVGFF.

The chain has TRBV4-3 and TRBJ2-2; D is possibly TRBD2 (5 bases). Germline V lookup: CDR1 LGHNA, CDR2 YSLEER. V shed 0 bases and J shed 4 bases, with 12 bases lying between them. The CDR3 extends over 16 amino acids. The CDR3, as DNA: TGCGCCAGCAGCCAAGATTTCGGGGAGTTCACCGGGGAGCTGTTTTTT. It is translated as CASSQDFGEFTGELFF.

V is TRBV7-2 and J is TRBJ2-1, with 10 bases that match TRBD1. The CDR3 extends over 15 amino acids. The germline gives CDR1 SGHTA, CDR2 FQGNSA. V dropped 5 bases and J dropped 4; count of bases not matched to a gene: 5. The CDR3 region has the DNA TGTGCCAGCAGCCCCCGGGACAGGGGATACAATGAGCAGTTCTTC. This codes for CASSPRDRGYNEQFF.

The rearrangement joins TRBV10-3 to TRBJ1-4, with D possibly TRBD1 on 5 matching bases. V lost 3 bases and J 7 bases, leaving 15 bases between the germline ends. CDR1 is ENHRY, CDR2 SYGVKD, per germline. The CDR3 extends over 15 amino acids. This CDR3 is CAISDSQGFFEKLFF. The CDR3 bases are TGTGCCATCAGTGATTCGCAGGGTTTTTTTGAAAAACTGTTTTTT.

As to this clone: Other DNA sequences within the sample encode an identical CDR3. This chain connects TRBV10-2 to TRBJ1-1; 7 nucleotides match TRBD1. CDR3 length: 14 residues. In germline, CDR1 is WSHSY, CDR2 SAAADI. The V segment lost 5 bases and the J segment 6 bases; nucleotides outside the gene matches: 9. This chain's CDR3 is CASSRAGQGAEAFF. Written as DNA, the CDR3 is TGCGCCAGCAGTCGCGCGGGGCAGGGGGCTGAAGCTTTCTTT.

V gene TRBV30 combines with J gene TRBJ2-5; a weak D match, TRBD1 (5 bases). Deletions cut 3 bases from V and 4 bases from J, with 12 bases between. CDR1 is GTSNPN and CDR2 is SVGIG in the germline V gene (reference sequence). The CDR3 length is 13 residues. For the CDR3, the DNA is TGTGCCTGGAGGGATAAGGGGCGAGAGACCCAGTACTTC. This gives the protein CAWRDKGRETQYF.

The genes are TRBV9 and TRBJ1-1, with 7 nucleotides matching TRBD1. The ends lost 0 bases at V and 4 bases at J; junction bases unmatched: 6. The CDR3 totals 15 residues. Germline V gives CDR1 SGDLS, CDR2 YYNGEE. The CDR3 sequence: CASSVAKTGPTEAFF. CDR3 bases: TGTGCCAGCAGCGTAGCTAAGACAGGGCCCACTGAAGCTTTCTTT.

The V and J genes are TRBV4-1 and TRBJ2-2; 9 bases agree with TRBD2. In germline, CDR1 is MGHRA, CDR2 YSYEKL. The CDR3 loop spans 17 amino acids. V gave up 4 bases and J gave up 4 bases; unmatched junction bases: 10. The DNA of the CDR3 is TGCGCCAGCAGCCTTACTGTAGCGGGAGAGGGCACCGGGGAGCTGTTTTTT. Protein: CASSLTVAGEGTGELFF.

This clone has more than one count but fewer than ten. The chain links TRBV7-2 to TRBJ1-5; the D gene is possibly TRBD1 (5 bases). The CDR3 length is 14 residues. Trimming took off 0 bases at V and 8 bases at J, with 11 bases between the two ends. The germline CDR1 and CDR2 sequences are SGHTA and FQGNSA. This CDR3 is CASSLARAGKPQHF. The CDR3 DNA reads TGTGCCAGCAGCTTAGCGAGAGCAGGGAAGCCCCAGCATTTT.

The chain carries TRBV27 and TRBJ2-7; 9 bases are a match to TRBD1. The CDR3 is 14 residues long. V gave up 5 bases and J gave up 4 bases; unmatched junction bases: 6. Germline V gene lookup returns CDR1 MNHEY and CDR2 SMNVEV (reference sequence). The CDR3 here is CASSRQGEAYEQYF. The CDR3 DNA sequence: TGTGCCAGCAGTCGACAGGGGGAAGCTTACGAGCAGTACTTC.

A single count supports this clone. This CDR3 is CSVGTSGGPLFSTDTQYF. The CDR3, as DNA: TGCAGCGTCGGGACTAGCGGGGGGCCATTATTTAGCACAGATACGCAGTATTTT. The genes are TRBV29-1 and TRBJ2-3, with TRBD2 matching 15 bases. CDR1 and CDR2 (germline): SQVTM, ANQGSEA. J gave up 0 bases and V 6 bases, and 10 bases lay outside the gene matches. The CDR3 extends over 18 amino acids.

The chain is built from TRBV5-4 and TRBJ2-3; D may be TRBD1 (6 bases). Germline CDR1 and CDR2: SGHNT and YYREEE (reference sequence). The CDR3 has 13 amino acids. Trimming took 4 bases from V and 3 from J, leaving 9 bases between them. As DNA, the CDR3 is TGTGCCAGCAGCGGCAGGGGAACAGATACGCAGTATTTT. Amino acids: CASSGRGTDTQYF.

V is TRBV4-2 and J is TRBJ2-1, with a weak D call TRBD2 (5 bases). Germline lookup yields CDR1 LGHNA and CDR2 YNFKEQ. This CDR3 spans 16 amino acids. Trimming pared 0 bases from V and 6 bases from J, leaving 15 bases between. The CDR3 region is CASSQDPSGSANEQFF. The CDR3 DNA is TGTGCCAGCAGCCAAGATCCGAGCGGTTCTGCCAATGAGCAGTTCTTC.

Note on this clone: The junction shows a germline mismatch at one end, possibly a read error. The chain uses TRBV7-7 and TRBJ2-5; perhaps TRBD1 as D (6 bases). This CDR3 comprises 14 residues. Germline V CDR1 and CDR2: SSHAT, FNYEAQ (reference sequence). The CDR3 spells CASSLGHNQETQYF. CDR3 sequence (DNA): TGTGCTAGCAGCTTGGGACACAACCAAGAGACCCAGTACTTC. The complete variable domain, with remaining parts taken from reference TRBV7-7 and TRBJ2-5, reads GAGVSQSPRYKVTKRGQDVTLRCDPISSHATLYWYQQALGQGPEFLTYFNYEAQPDKSGLPSDRFSAERPEGSISTLTIQRTEQRDSAMYRCASSLGHNQETQYFGPGTRLLVL.

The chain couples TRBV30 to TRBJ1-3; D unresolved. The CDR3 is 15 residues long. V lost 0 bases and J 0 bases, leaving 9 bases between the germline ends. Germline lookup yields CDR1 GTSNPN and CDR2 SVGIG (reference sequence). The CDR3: CAWSVPNSSGNTIYF. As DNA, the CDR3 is TGTGCCTGGAGTGTACCCAATAGCTCTGGAAACACCATATATTTT.

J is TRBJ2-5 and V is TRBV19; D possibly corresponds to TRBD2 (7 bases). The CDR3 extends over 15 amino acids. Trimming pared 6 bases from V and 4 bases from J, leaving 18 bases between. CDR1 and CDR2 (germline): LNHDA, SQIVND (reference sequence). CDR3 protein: CASSVQGGGAETQYF. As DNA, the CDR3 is TGTGCCAGTAGCGTCCAAGGGGGGGGAGCAGAGACCCAGTACTTC.